These T cell receptor beta chains were read from a single sample in a study of cytomegalovirus exposure and HLA in healthy donors. The repertoire was sequenced with immunoSEQ multiplex PCR; TCRdb's copy has only in-frame clones and lacks some. The sample has under 200,000 clones; 76% are singletons. The specimen sequenced was PBMCs. These receptors all come from a female donor in good health and CMV-seronegative. The CDR3 runs from the conserved cysteine through the conserved F or W. Each record gives: J gene, V gene, clone size, D gene, CDR3 protein, CDR3 DNA. The D gene is left open where the match is weak. Not all rows give a size; the values are once, few, many and, for expanded clones, a class.

TRBJ2-3 TRBV6-5 few NA CASSYSRGTDTQYF TGTGCCAGCAGTTACTCCCGGGGCACAGATACGCAGTATTTT
TRBJ1-6 TRBV10-3 NA NA CAISESENSPLHF TGTGCCATCAGTGAGTCTGAGAATTCACCCCTCCACTTT
TRBJ1-1 TRBV6-5 NA TRBD1 CASSYSRDRGGAFF TGTGCCAGCAGTTACTCTCGGGACAGGGGGGGGGCTTTCTTT
TRBJ2-7 TRBV5-6 NA NA CASSSKLPFDSALSYEQYF TGTGCCAGCAGCTCGAAACTCCCTTTTGACAGCGCCCTCTCCTACGAGCAGTACTTC
TRBJ1-1 TRBV6-1 once TRBD1 CASLDRGEAFF TGTGCCAGCCTAGACAGGGGTGAAGCTTTCTTT
TRBJ1-3 TRBV6-5 NA NA CASINGNTIYF TGTGCCAGCATAAATGGAAACACCATATATTTT
TRBJ2-7 TRBV19 NA TRBD1 CASIPPGQQRYEQYF TGTGCCAGTATCCCCCCGGGACAGCAACGGTACGAGCAGTACTTC
TRBJ1-2 TRBV7-9 NA NA CASSLVSGLDGYTF TGTGCCAGCAGCTTAGTATCAGGCCTTGATGGCTACACCTTC
TRBJ2-7 TRBV5-6 once NA CASSFTGWGNEQYF TGTGCCAGCAGCTTTACAGGGTGGGGGAACGAGCAGTACTTC
TRBJ2-5 TRBV30 NA TRBD2 CAWRGLAGGPNPGETQYF TGTGCCTGGAGGGGTCTAGCGGGAGGGCCTAACCCGGGGGAGACCCAGTACTTC
TRBJ2-5 TRBV5-4 NA TRBD2 CASSSYGGEETQYF TGTGCCAGCAGCTCGTACGGGGGGGAGGAGACCCAGTACTTC
TRBJ1-1 TRBV5-5 NA NA CASSLEGQSTEAFF TGTGCCAGCAGCTTGGAAGGACAATCAACTGAAGCTTTCTTT
TRBJ2-3 TRBV6-6 NA TRBD1 CASSTGGFSTDTQYF TGTGCCAGCAGTACAGGGGGCTTCAGCACAGATACGCAGTATTTT
TRBJ1-3 TRBV18 NA TRBD1 CASSPNRDRSSGNTIYF TGTGCCAGCTCACCGAACCGGGACAGGAGCTCTGGAAACACCATATATTTT
TRBJ1-6 TRBV9 once NA CASSGTRGNSPLHF TGTGCCAGCAGTGGGACAAGGGGTAATTCACCCCTCCACTTT
TRBJ1-2 TRBV18 few NA CASSPLESRYGYTF TGTGCCAGCTCACCACTCGAGAGCCGCTATGGCTACACCTTC